This T cell receptor beta chain came from a study of blood T cells in healthy people across ages. For the second PCR, which ran for about 6 to 11 cycles, a sample-barcoded 5' primer and a J-beta primer mix were used. TCRdb fed the 5' RACE reads into MiXCR, producing one record per CDR3 protein. The sample yields 1.5 million to 2 million distinct CDR3 sequences, over 25% seen once. Germline CDR1 and CDR2: SGHRS and YFSETQ. The CDR3 spans 13 residues. The sample providers were healthy Caucasian people from Russia, aged roughly 6 to 95. Many counts were recorded for this clonotype. A read error may produce the germline difference seen at one junction end.

This sequence was found in a woman between 25 and 40 years old in good health. The specimen was blood. The chain employs TRBV5-1 and TRBJ2-1; no reliable D call. CDR3 DNA sequence: TGTGCCAGCAGTTTACGACTTTACAATGAGCAGTTCTTC. Translation: CASSLRLYNEQFF.